Listed below are T cell receptor beta chains from one sample, sequenced in a study of blood T cell repertoires in COVID-19. Generated by immunoSEQ multiplex PCR, the TCRdb table keeps only in-frame clones and is missing some. The table shows about 70,000 clones, with about three quarters occurring only once. Sequences were obtained from peripheral blood. The receptors stem from a woman of 80 years or more with active or convalescent COVID-19. The CDR3 runs from the conserved cysteine through the conserved F or W. Each record gives: clone size, V gene, J gene, D gene, CDR3 protein, CDR3 DNA. A D gene is named only where the DNA matches it firmly. A clone size is listed for some rows: how often the clone was seen (once, few, many), or a class if it is expanded.

abundance: -
v_gene: TRBV7-2
j_gene: TRBJ1-3
d_gene: TRBD1
CDR3aa: CASRRQGRDTIYF
CDR3nt: TGTGCCAGCAGGCGACAGGGACGAGACACCATATATTTT

abundance: -
v_gene: TRBV5-6
j_gene: TRBJ1-2
d_gene: -
CDR3aa: CASSLEAGGYGYTF
CDR3nt: TGTGCCAGCAGCTTGGAGGCGGGAGGCTATGGCTACACCTTC

abundance: few
v_gene: TRBV13
j_gene: TRBJ1-1
d_gene: TRBD1
CDR3aa: CASSLKPLLTGPGGMDTEAFF
CDR3nt: TGTGCCAGCAGCTTAAAACCCCTATTGACAGGGCCTGGTGGGATGGACACTGAAGCTTTCTTT

abundance: -
v_gene: TRBV7-9
j_gene: TRBJ2-2
d_gene: -
CDR3aa: CASSLQANTGELFF
CDR3nt: TGTGCCAGCAGCTTACAGGCGAACACCGGGGAGCTGTTTTTT

abundance: -
v_gene: TRBV6-5
j_gene: TRBJ2-3
d_gene: -
CDR3aa: CASSLIQASTDTQYF
CDR3nt: TGTGCCAGCAGTCTAATACAGGCCTCCACAGATACGCAGTATTTT

abundance: -
v_gene: TRBV7-9
j_gene: TRBJ1-4
d_gene: -
CDR3aa: CASSLRLQGAATNEKLFF
CDR3nt: TGTGCCAGCAGCTTACGACTACAGGGTGCCGCAACTAATGAAAAACTGTTTTTT

abundance: -
v_gene: TRBV3-1/TRBV3-2
j_gene: TRBJ2-1
d_gene: TRBD2
CDR3aa: CASSQDAGVYNEQFF
CDR3nt: TGTGCCAGCAGCCAAGATGCGGGGGTCTACAATGAGCAGTTCTTC

abundance: -
v_gene: TRBV11-2
j_gene: TRBJ2-7
d_gene: TRBD2
CDR3aa: CASSAGGLAGGRAYEQYF
CDR3nt: TGTGCCAGCAGTGCGGGGGGACTAGCGGGGGGACGAGCCTACGAGCAGTACTTC

abundance: once
v_gene: TRBV9
j_gene: TRBJ1-6
d_gene: -
CDR3aa: CASSVDGIRSPLHF
CDR3nt: TGTGCCAGCAGCGTAGACGGGATTAGATCACCCCTCCACTTT

abundance: -
v_gene: TRBV6-6
j_gene: TRBJ1-5
d_gene: TRBD1
CDR3aa: CASSNAGTGIQPQHF
CDR3nt: TGTGCCAGCAGCAACGCCGGGACAGGGATTCAGCCCCAGCATTTT

abundance: -
v_gene: TRBV7-2
j_gene: TRBJ1-2
d_gene: TRBD1
CDR3aa: CASSRRDRHYGYTF
CDR3nt: TGTGCCAGCAGCCGCCGGGACAGGCATTATGGCTACACCTTC

abundance: few
v_gene: TRBV27
j_gene: TRBJ1-1
d_gene: -
CDR3aa: CASSLLQPNTEAFF
CDR3nt: TGTGCCAGCAGTTTGTTACAGCCGAACACTGAAGCTTTCTTT

abundance: -
v_gene: TRBV11-3
j_gene: TRBJ2-3
d_gene: -
CDR3aa: CASSLGKRESTDTQYF
CDR3nt: TGTGCCAGCAGCTTAGGGAAAAGGGAGAGCACAGATACGCAGTATTTT

abundance: -
v_gene: TRBV6-5
j_gene: TRBJ2-1
d_gene: TRBD1
CDR3aa: CASGGQGDNEQFF
CDR3nt: TGTGCCAGCGGGGGACAGGGGGACAATGAGCAGTTCTTC

abundance: few
v_gene: TRBV2
j_gene: TRBJ1-5
d_gene: -
CDR3aa: CASSESYQPQHF
CDR3nt: TGTGCCAGCTCCGAGAGCTATCAGCCCCAGCATTTT

abundance: once
v_gene: TRBV2
j_gene: TRBJ1-5
d_gene: -
CDR3aa: CASSGAGFNQPQHF
CDR3nt: TGTGCCAGCAGTGGTGCAGGCTTCAATCAGCCCCAGCATTTT

abundance: -
v_gene: TRBV4-3
j_gene: TRBJ2-5
d_gene: TRBD2
CDR3aa: CASSQEAGGLQETQYF
CDR3nt: TGCGCCAGCAGCCAAGAAGCGGGGGGCCTACAAGAGACCCAGTACTTC

abundance: -
v_gene: TRBV6-5
j_gene: TRBJ1-5
d_gene: TRBD1
CDR3aa: CASRGQGGNQPQHF
CDR3nt: TGTGCCAGCAGAGGACAGGGAGGCAATCAGCCCCAGCATTTT

abundance: -
v_gene: TRBV11-2
j_gene: TRBJ1-4
d_gene: TRBD1
CDR3aa: CASSLTGGRNEKLFF
CDR3nt: TGTGCCAGCAGCTTAACAGGGGGCAGGAATGAAAAACTGTTTTTT

abundance: -
v_gene: TRBV10-3
j_gene: TRBJ1-2
d_gene: -
CDR3aa: CAISVAGGNYGYTF
CDR3nt: TGTGCCATCAGTGTTGCAGGAGGAAACTATGGCTACACCTTC

abundance: once
v_gene: TRBV5-1
j_gene: TRBJ2-1
d_gene: -
CDR3aa: CASSLSDWTPSYNEQFF
CDR3nt: TGCGCCAGCAGCTTGAGCGATTGGACTCCCTCCTACAATGAGCAGTTCTTC

abundance: -
v_gene: TRBV5-1
j_gene: TRBJ1-1
d_gene: -
CDR3aa: CASSQSGDLIEAFF
CDR3nt: TGCGCCAGCAGTCAATCAGGGGACCTCATTGAAGCTTTCTTT

abundance: once
v_gene: TRBV3-1/TRBV3-2
j_gene: TRBJ2-2
d_gene: TRBD2
CDR3aa: CASSPYSRLAGGAGELFF
CDR3nt: TGTGCCAGCAGCCCATACTCGCGACTAGCGGGGGGTGCCGGGGAGCTGTTTTTT

abundance: -
v_gene: TRBV6-2/TRBV6-3
j_gene: TRBJ1-1
d_gene: -
CDR3aa: CASSYSPPGNMNTEAFF
CDR3nt: TGTGCCAGCAGTTACTCGCCCCCGGGGAACATGAACACTGAAGCTTTCTTT

abundance: -
v_gene: TRBV28
j_gene: TRBJ2-3
d_gene: TRBD1
CDR3aa: CASSLQTGGTDTQYF
CDR3nt: TGTGCCAGCAGTTTGCAGACAGGGGGCACAGATACGCAGTATTTT

abundance: -
v_gene: TRBV4-3
j_gene: TRBJ1-2
d_gene: -
CDR3aa: CASSQGDVGGIEGYTF
CDR3nt: TGCGCCAGCAGCCAAGGGGATGTGGGGGGAATCGAAGGCTACACCTTC

abundance: -
v_gene: TRBV7-9
j_gene: TRBJ1-3
d_gene: -
CDR3aa: CASSLAGGAGGHAGNTIYF
CDR3nt: TGTGCCAGCAGCTTAGCTGGGGGGGCAGGAGGACACGCTGGAAACACCATATATTTT

abundance: -
v_gene: TRBV11-2
j_gene: TRBJ2-1
d_gene: TRBD2
CDR3aa: CASSKELAGIGSYNEQFF
CDR3nt: TGTGCCAGCAGCAAGGAACTAGCGGGGATAGGGTCCTACAATGAGCAGTTCTTC